The clone carrying this T cell receptor beta chain occurred a few times. The data originate from a study of blood T cell repertoires in COVID-19. Germline V gives CDR1 SGHTA, CDR2 FQGNSA. V lost 5 bases, J lost 4 bases, and 8 bases stayed unmatched. This CDR3 is built from 16 residues. As originally analysed: Estimates of nucleated cell counts were drawn from the amplification of reference gene primers. Assay used: immunoSEQ multiplex PCR; TCRdb lists only in-frame clones, some missing. The V and J calls and clone size come from that table; D and trimming were worked out from the DNA. The table records about 200,000 clones, 70% to 90% of them present only once.

The sequencing sample was made of PBMCs or T cells enriched from blood (not recorded which). The chain employs TRBV7-2 and TRBJ2-2; 9 bases agree with TRBD1. This receptor was identified in a woman under 40 who had been exposed to COVID-19. The CDR3 nucleotides are TGTGCCAGCAGCCCCCGGGACAGGGTCGGCACCGGGGAGCTGTTTTTT. Its translation: CASSPRDRVGTGELFF.